This T cell receptor beta chain was documented in a study of blood T cell repertoires in COVID-19. About the research overall: Whether acute or convalescent, the COVID-19 samples came from the United States, Italy and Spain.

Trimming removed 8 bases at V and 6 bases at J, with 17 bases between. This CDR3 has 13 amino acids. The assay was immunoSEQ multiplex PCR, and TCRdb's table has in-frame clones only and misses some. The profile shows approximately 70,000 clones, approximately 92% of them singletons. Sequencing used peripheral blood. This sequence originates from a human donor with active COVID-19. The donor label of this sample is uncertain. The chain couples TRBV12-3 or TRBV12-4 to TRBJ2-7, with D maybe TRBD2 (6 bases). The CDR3 spells CASHTAMGGEQYF. The CDR3, as DNA: TGTGCCAGCCACACTGCTATGGGAGGCGAGCAGTACTTC.